The present T cell receptor beta chain was sequenced within a study of blood T cell repertoires in COVID-19. Study in general: Sources were T cells, B-cell-depleted T cells, or PBMCs; the material itself was cDNA or gDNA.

Data came from immunoSEQ multiplex PCR; TCRdb stores just in-frame clones and leaves some out. The sample consists of about 210,000 clones, roughly nine tenths of them appearing once. This TCR derives from a man younger than 40 with acute or convalescent COVID-19. Sequenced input: peripheral blood.

CDR3 loop: CASTRSGALDEQYF. CDR3 bases: TGTGCCAGCACAAGATCAGGGGCGCTGGACGAGCAGTACTTC. The chain uses TRBV28 and TRBJ2-7; possibly TRBD1 for D (6 bases). CDR1 and CDR2 from the germline V gene are MDHEN and SYDVKM. V shed 7 bases and J shed 5 bases, with 18 bases lying between them. There are 14 residues in the CDR3.